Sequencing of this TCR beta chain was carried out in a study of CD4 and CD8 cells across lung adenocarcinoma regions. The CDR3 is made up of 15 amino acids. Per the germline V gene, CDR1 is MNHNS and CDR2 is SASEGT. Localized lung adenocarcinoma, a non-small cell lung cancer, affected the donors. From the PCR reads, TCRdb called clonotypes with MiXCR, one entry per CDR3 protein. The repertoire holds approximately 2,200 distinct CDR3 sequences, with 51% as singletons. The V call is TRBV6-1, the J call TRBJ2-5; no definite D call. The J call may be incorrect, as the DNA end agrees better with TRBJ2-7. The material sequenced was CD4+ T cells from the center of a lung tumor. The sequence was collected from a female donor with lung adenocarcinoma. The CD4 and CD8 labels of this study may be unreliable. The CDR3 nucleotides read TGTGCCAGCAGTGGAGTTGGGTCCTATCCCCGCGAGCAGTACTTC. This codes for CASSGVGSYPREQYF.